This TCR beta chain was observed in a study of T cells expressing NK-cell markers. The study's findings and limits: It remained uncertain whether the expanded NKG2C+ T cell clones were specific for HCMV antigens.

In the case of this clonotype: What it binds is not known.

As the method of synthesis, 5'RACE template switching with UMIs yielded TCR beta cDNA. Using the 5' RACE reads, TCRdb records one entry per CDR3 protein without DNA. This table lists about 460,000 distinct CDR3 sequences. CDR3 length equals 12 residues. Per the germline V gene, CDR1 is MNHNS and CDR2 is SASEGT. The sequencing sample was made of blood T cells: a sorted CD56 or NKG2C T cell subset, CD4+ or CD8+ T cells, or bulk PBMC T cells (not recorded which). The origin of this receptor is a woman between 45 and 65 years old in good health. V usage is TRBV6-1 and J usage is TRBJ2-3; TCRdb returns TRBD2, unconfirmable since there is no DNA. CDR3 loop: CASTVGGSTQYF.